This TCR beta chain was identified during a study of cytomegalovirus exposure and HLA in healthy donors. Overall study findings and caveats: Information on immune exposure was restricted to one variable (CMV serostatus). As was reported, the classifier diagnosed cytomegalovirus status with high specificity and sensitivity. Earlier results showed most TCR beta V segments being productive about 90% or about 30% of the time.

The V gene end was trimmed by 7 bases and the J gene end by 7 bases; junction bases not matched to a gene: 10. This CDR3 contains 15 residues. The germline gives CDR1 MNHEY, CDR2 SVGAGI. This clone was counted once. As yet, its antigen is unknown. PCR primers comprised 60 Vbeta and 13 Jbeta primers. The repertoire was sequenced with immunoSEQ multiplex PCR; TCRdb's copy has only in-frame clones and lacks some. This table holds 130,000 to 150,000 clones, 75% to 85% found once. This receptor was taken from a man in his forties in good health and CMV-seronegative. The V gene is TRBV6-5, the J gene TRBJ1-6; TRBD1 agrees at 7 bases. The sample comprised PBMCs. In DNA, the CDR3 is TGTGCCAGCACCCTACGGGACAGTAAAAATTCACCCCTCCACTTT. Its translation is CASTLRDSKNSPLHF.